These 6 T cell receptor beta chains originate from one sample sequenced in a study of regulatory T cells in long-lasting Graves disease. According to the study, TCR beta libraries were built with iRepertoire HTBI primers and CDR3-region Arm-PCR. TCRdb ran MiXCR on the multiplex PCR reads and lists one entry per CDR3 protein. Altogether over 650,000 distinct CDR3 sequences are present, about 30% being singletons, with the ten largest covering around 40%. Time point defined: persistent/refractory GD, antithyroid drugs over 5 years with positive TRAb. From RNA extracted from PBMCs, the TCR library was made. The specimen was peripheral blood mononuclear cells (PBMCs), collected when the disease was refractory, from a patient treated with antithyroid drugs. These receptors all stem from a female donor with Graves disease.

The chain recombines TRBV12-5 with TRBJ2-7; D gene unclear. The CDR3 covers 13 residues. The V gene lost 2 bases and the J gene lost 5 bases, with 10 bases spanning the gap. The germline CDR1 and CDR2 sequences are LGHNT and FRNRAP. The CDR3 spells CASGLTLAHEQYF. The CDR3 bases are TGTGCTAGTGGTTTGACCTTGGCTCACGAGCAGTACTTC.

This chain uses TRBV18 with TRBJ1-1, with D possibly TRBD1 on 5 matching bases. Between the trimmed V and J ends, which lost 5 bases and 4 bases, there was a span of 14 bases. The CDR3 runs 14 residues. CDR1 is KGHSH, CDR2 LQKENI, per germline. In nucleotides, the CDR3 is TGTGCCAGCTCATCAAGTCAGGGAGTCACTGAAGCTTTCTTT. Its translation: CASSSSQGVTEAFF.

This rearrangement joins TRBV25-1 to TRBJ1-1; TRBD1 matches 7 bases. J gave up 5 bases and V 7 bases, and 13 bases lay outside the gene matches. Germline V gives CDR1 MGHDK, CDR2 SYGVNS. This CDR3 spans 15 amino acids. CDR3 loop: CASTLLTGTGTEAFF. In DNA form, the CDR3 reads TGTGCCAGCACCTTATTGACAGGGACGGGGACTGAAGCTTTCTTT. Drawing the rest from reference TRBV25-1 and TRBJ1-1, the complete variable domain is EADIYQTPRYLVIGTGKKITLECSQTMGHDKMYWYQQDPGMELHLIHYSYGVNSTEKGDLSSESTVSRIRTEHFPLTLESARPSHTSQYLCASTLLTGTGTEAFFGQGTRLTVV.

V and J are TRBV7-8 and TRBJ1-5, with a tentative D call TRBD1 (6 bases). Per the germline V gene, CDR1 is SGHVS and CDR2 is FQNEAQ. This CDR3 has 15 residues. Trimming removed 2 bases from V and 6 bases from J, with 14 bases in between. CDR3: CASSLSPGVGQPQHF. DNA for the CDR3: TGTGCCAGCAGCTTATCACCAGGGGTGGGTCAGCCCCAGCATTTT.

This sequence joins TRBV5-1 and TRBJ1-1; 8 bases agree with TRBD1. Germline CDR1 reads SGHRS; CDR2 reads YFSETQ. CDR3 length equals 15 residues. After removal of 3 bases from V and 6 bases from J, the junction contained 10 bases not matched to a gene. CDR3 in amino acids: CASSSPGQVSPEAFF. The CDR3, as DNA: TGCGCCAGCAGCTCACCGGGACAGGTTTCTCCTGAAGCTTTCTTT.

The V and J genes are TRBV5-4 and TRBJ1-2, with 9 bases aligning to TRBD1. This CDR3 is built from 15 residues. Per germline, CDR1 SGHNT and CDR2 YYREEE (reference sequence). V shed 3 bases, J shed 7 bases, and the junction held 10 bases outside the gene matches. CDR3 DNA sequence: TGTGCCAGCAGCTCGGGACAGGGAACCGCCTCTGGCTACACCTTC. Its translation: CASSSGQGTASGYTF. The whole variable domain, remainder taken from reference TRBV5-4 and TRBJ1-2, is ETGVTQSPTHLIKTRGQQVTLRCSSQSGHNTVSWYQQALGQGPQFIFQYYREEENGRGNFPPRFSGLQFPNYSSELNVNALELDDSALYLCASSSGQGTASGYTFGSGTRLTVV.